This T cell receptor beta chain was captured by sequencing in a study of cytomegalovirus exposure and HLA in healthy donors. V gave up 0 bases and J gave up 4 bases, with 12 bases separating them. The CDR3 extends over 15 amino acids. Germline CDR1 and CDR2: MNHEY and SVGAGI. Primers included in the PCR were 60 Vbeta and 13 Jbeta primers. The method was immunoSEQ multiplex PCR; TCRdb's version includes in-frame clones alone and lacks a portion of them. The sample holds some 70,000 clones. The origin of this receptor is a man in his forties in good health and CMV-seronegative. The sequenced material came from PBMCs. The chain joins TRBV6-5 to TRBJ2-5, with D perhaps matching TRBD1 (6 bases). CDR3 nucleotides: TGTGCCAGCAGTTACTCGAACGGCAGGGGAGAGACCCAGTACTTC. Its translation: CASSYSNGRGETQYF.